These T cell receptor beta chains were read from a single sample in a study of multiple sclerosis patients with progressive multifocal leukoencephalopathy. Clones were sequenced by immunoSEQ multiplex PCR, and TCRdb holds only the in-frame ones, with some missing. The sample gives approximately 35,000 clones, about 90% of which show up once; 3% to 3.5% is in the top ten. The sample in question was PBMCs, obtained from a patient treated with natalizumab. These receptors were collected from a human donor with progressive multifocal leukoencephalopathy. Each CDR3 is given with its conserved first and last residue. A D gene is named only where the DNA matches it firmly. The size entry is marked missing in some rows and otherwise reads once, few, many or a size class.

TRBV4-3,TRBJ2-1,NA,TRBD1,TGCGCCAGCAGCCGAAGCTTACAGGGGAGCTCCTACAATGAGCAGTTCTTC,CASSRSLQGSSYNEQFF
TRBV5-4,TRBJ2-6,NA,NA,TGTGCCAGCACGGGGGTCAGATCTGGGGCCAACGTCCTGACTTTC,CASTGVRSGANVLTF
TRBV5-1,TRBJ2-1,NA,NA,TGCGCCAGCAGCTTGGGACAGGCCTCATACAATGAGCAGTTCTTC,CASSLGQASYNEQFF
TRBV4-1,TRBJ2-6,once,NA,TGCGCCAGCAGCCGGCCGAGCGAGGGCCTTTCTGGGGCCAACGTCCTGACTTTC,CASSRPSEGLSGANVLTF
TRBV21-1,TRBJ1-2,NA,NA,TGTGCCAGCAGCAAAGCTCCAAGGACAAGGAGCTATGGCTACACCTTC,CASSKAPRTRSYGYTF
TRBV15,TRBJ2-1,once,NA,TGTGCCACCAGCAGAGGCGGAGTAGCAGGGTCCCACAATGAGCAGTTCTTC,CATSRGGVAGSHNEQFF
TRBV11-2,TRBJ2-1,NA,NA,TGTGCCAGCAGCTTAGCCCCGTCCCTCTACAATGAGCAGTTCTTC,CASSLAPSLYNEQFF
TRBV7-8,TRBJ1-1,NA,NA,TGTGCCAGCAGCTTAGCTGACACCGGGAACACTGAAGCTTTCTTT,CASSLADTGNTEAFF
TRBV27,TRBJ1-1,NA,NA,TGTGCCAGCAGTTCTAGAGTCATGAACACTGAAGCTTTCTTT,CASSSRVMNTEAFF
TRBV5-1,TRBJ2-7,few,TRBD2,TGCGCCAGCAGCTTTGCGGGGGGGACGGACTCCTACGAGCAGTACTTC,CASSFAGGTDSYEQYF
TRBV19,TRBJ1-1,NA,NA,TGTGCCAGTAGTATAGATGTCAGACTACTGAACACTGAAGCTTTCTTT,CASSIDVRLLNTEAFF
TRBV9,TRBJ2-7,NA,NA,TGTGCCAGCAGCGTAGGGGTCAGGGGAACATACGAGCAGTACTTC,CASSVGVRGTYEQYF
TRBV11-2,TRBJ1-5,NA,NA,TGTGCCAGCAGCTTAGAACAGGGTGGCAGGCAGCCCCAGCATTTT,CASSLEQGGRQPQHF
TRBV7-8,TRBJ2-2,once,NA,TGTGCCAGCAGCTTAATGGGCTTCAGTGGAGGGGCCGGGGAGCTGTTTTTT,CASSLMGFSGGAGELFF
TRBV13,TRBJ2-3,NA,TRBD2,TGTGCCAGCAGCTTAGGGACTAGCCGCGGAGATACGCAGTATTTT,CASSLGTSRGDTQYF
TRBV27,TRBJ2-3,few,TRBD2,TGTGCCAGCAGTCTGACTAGCGGGAATGGGGATACGCAGTATTTT,CASSLTSGNGDTQYF
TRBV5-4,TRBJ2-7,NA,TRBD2,TGTGCCAGCAGCTTCTCAGCGGGAGGGGGCTACGAGCAGTACTTC,CASSFSAGGGYEQYF
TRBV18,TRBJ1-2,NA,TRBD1,TGTGCCAGCTCACCATCCCGACAGGGAATGCAAGGCTACACCTTC,CASSPSRQGMQGYTF
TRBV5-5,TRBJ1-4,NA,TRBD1,TGTGCCAGCAGCCTTGGGCGGGACAGCCGATGGGGGGAAAAACTGTTTTTT,CASSLGRDSRWGEKLFF
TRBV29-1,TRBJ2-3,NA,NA,TGCAGCACAGAGACCGGCGCCACAGATACGCAGTATTTT,CSTETGATDTQYF
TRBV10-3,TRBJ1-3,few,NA,TGTGCCATCGGAGAGTTCTCTGGAAACACCATATATTTT,CAIGEFSGNTIYF
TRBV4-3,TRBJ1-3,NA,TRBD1,TGCGCCAGCAGCCAAGATTTCCAGGGGGTCATCCTAATCTCTGGAAACACCATATATTTT,CASSQDFQGVILISGNTIYF
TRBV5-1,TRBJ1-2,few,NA,TGCGCCAGCAGCTTGGATCCGGGGCAGAGCTATGGCTACACCTTC,CASSLDPGQSYGYTF
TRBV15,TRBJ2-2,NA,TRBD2,TGTGCCACCAGCAGAGCGAGGTTTGGCGGGAGAGGGGCCGGGGAGCTGTTTTTT,CATSRARFGGRGAGELFF
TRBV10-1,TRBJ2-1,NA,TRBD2,TGCGCCAGCAGCCCGGGACTAGCCAAGAGGATACCGACTTTAAGCTCCTACAATGAGCAGTTCTTC,CASSPGLAKRIPTLSSYNEQFF
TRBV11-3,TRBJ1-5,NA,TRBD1,TGTGCCAGAATGCAGGGGGATCAGCCCCAGCATTTT,CARMQGDQPQHF
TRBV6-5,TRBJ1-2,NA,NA,TGTGCCAGCAGTTACTCAGGAGCTAACTATGGCTACACCTTC,CASSYSGANYGYTF
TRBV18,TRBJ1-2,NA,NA,TGTGCCAGCTCACCGAACACACCAGCTAACTATGGCTACACCTTC,CASSPNTPANYGYTF
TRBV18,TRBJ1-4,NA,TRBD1,TGTGCCAGCTCCGGCCTAGGACAGGGTGAAAAACTGTTTTTT,CASSGLGQGEKLFF
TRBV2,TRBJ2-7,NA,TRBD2,TGTGCCAGCAGTGAATCCGCGGGGGGCGAGCAGTACTTC,CASSESAGGEQYF
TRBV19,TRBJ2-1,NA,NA,TGTGCCAGTAGTATCGACTTCACGGACAATGAGCAGTTCTTC,CASSIDFTDNEQFF
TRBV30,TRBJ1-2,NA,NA,TGTGCCTGGAGTTCTTACGCTGGCTATGGCTACACCTTC,CAWSSYAGYGYTF
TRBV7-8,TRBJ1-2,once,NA,TGTGCCAGCAGCTTTTCTACGGGAGCTAACTATGGCTACACCTTC,CASSFSTGANYGYTF
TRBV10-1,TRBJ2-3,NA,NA,TGCGCCAGCAGTTCCTATCGGGACACGAGGGATACGCAGTATTTT,CASSSYRDTRDTQYF
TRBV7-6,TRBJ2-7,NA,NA,TGTGCCAGCAGCTTAGAAGCTAAGGTCTACGAGCAGTACTTC,CASSLEAKVYEQYF
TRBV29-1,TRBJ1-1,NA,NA,TGCAGCGTTGTAGTGGCAACGGGGAACACTGAAGCTTTCTTT,CSVVVATGNTEAFF
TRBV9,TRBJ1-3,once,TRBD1,TGTGCCAGCAGCGTAGGGGACCCTGCAGGGGGCCTCGGTGGAAACACCATATATTTT,CASSVGDPAGGLGGNTIYF
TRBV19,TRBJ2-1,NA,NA,TGTGCCAGTAGTATAGATCAGGGCGGCTACAATGAGCAGTTCTTC,CASSIDQGGYNEQFF
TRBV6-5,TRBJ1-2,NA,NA,TGTGCCAGCAGTTCGATAGCAGTTAACTATGGCTACACCTTC,CASSSIAVNYGYTF
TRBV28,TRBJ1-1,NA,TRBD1,TGTGCCAGCAGGAACCGACAGGGGATGAACACTGAAGCTTTCTTT,CASRNRQGMNTEAFF
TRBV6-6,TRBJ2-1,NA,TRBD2,TGTGCCAGCAGTTACTTGGGGACTAGCGGGACCGAACCGTTCTTC,CASSYLGTSGTEPFF
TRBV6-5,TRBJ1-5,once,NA,TGTGCCAGCAGTTACGGGACATCGGTAAGTCAGCCCCAGCATTTT,CASSYGTSVSQPQHF
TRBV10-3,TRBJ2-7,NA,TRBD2,TGTGCCATCAGTGGGGGACTAGCGGGAGCCTACGAGCAGTACTTC,CAISGGLAGAYEQYF
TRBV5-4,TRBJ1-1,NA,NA,TGTGCCAGCAGCTTAGGCGGGCCGAACACTGAAGCTTTCTTT,CASSLGGPNTEAFF
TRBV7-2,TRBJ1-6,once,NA,TGTGCCAGCAGCCCGTCCTTTTCACCCCTCCACTTT,CASSPSFSPLHF
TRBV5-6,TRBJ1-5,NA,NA,TGTGCCCGCAGCTGGGGGGGGACCCCTAATCAGCCCCAGCATTTT,CARSWGGTPNQPQHF
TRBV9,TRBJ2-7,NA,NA,TGTGCCAGCAGCGTAGATGGGTACTCCTACGAGCAGTACTTC,CASSVDGYSYEQYF
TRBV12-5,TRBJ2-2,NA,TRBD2,TGTGCTAGTGGTTATCCGGGACTAGGGCCCGGGGAGCTGTTTTTT,CASGYPGLGPGELFF
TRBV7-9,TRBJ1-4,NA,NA,TGTGCCAGCAGCTCAAGACAGCTAAATGAAAAACTGTTTTTT,CASSSRQLNEKLFF
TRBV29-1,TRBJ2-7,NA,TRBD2,TGCAGCGTTGGAACTAGCGGGTATGCTTCCGAGCAGTACTTC,CSVGTSGYASEQYF
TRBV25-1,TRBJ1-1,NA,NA,TGTGCCAGCAGTGCAGGGGTAACGAGGACTGAAGCTTTCTTT,CASSAGVTRTEAFF
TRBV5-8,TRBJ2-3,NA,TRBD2,TGTGCCAGCAGCCTCGGGACTAGCGGGAGTTTGGATACGCAGTATTTT,CASSLGTSGSLDTQYF
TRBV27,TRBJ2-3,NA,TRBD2,TGTGCCAGCAGTTTAACGGCTAGCGGGACCACAGATACGCAGTATTTT,CASSLTASGTTDTQYF
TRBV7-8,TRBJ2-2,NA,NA,TGTGCCAGCAGCTTATCCCCGGGCGGAGCGGCGGCCGGGGAGCTGTTTTTT,CASSLSPGGAAAGELFF
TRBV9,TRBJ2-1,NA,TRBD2,TGTGCCAGCAGCGTAGGGGAGGGCCCCTCCAATGAGCAGTTCTTC,CASSVGEGPSNEQFF